What follows is one TCR beta chain and its context. V lost 2 bases and J lost 3, with 11 bases in between. The CDR3 has 14 amino acids. From germline, CDR1 is MNHEY and CDR2 SVGAGI. The sample comes from a study of T cell responses to AZD1222 COVID-19 vaccine. Libraries were prepared by immunoSEQ multiplex PCR; TCRdb keeps only in-frame clonotypes and omits some of them. This table holds 170,000 or so clones, 90% found once. The clonotype originates from an adult in good health. The chain couples TRBV6-5 to TRBJ2-7, with D unresolved. Specimen: peripheral blood, collected on day 0 of AZD1222 vaccination. The CDR3, as DNA: TGTGCCAGCAGTTACGAGCAAGAAGGCTACGAGCAGTACTTC. Amino acids: CASSYEQEGYEQYF.